A single sample is the source of the 21 T cell receptor beta chains below, sequenced in a study of cytomegalovirus exposure and HLA in healthy donors. Amplification used 60 Vbeta primers and 13 Jbeta primers. The data were produced by immunoSEQ multiplex PCR, yet TCRdb's version contains in-frame clones alone and is incomplete. The table has some 200,000 clones, 75% to 90% seen once. Material: PBMCs. Receptors originate from a boy younger than 18 in good health and CMV-seronegative.

This chain joins TRBV7-8 and TRBJ2-4, with D tentatively TRBD2 (5 bases). Germline values: CDR1 SGHVS, CDR2 FQNEAQ. V was shortened by 5 bases and J by 6 bases, with 11 bases between the two germline ends. This CDR3 contains 13 residues. The CDR3 bases are TGTGCCAGCAGCACGAGGGTGGTAAACATTCAGTACTTC. The encoded protein is CASSTRVVNIQYF.

The chain combines TRBV23-1 with TRBJ1-2; no clear D gene. TRBV23-1 is an ORF, and what it does is uncertain. The length of the CDR3 is 13 residues. The V and J ends lost 3 bases and 2 bases respectively, with 7 bases between them. The CDR3: CASSQSLNYGYTF. The CDR3 coding sequence is TGCGCCAGCAGTCAGTCGTTAAACTATGGCTACACCTTC.

The chain is built from TRBV21-1 and TRBJ1-5. TRBV21-1 is classified as a pseudogene. The CDR3 covers 15 residues. CDR3 DNA sequence: TGTGCCAGCAGCAAAGTGCTCCAAAACTGTCAGCCCCAGCATTTT. This sequence encodes CASSKVLQNCQPQHF.

This chain joins TRBV11-3 and TRBJ2-1, with unresolved D. This CDR3 is built from 12 residues. Trimming took 5 bases from V and 7 from J, leaving 9 bases between them. Germline V gene lookup returns CDR1 SGHNT and CDR2 YENEEA. CDR3 DNA sequence: TGTGCCAGCAGCCCCAGTTATAATGAGCAGTTCTTC. Translation: CASSPSYNEQFF.

The rearrangement links TRBV9 to TRBJ1-1; weak D call: TRBD1 (5 bases). V lost 1 base and J lost 7, with 17 bases in between. The germline gives CDR1 SGDLS, CDR2 YYNGEE. The CDR3 totals 15 residues. CDR3 region: CASSVYGGRASEAFF. In DNA form, the CDR3 reads TGTGCCAGCAGCGTATACGGGGGTCGGGCGAGTGAAGCTTTCTTT.

The chain recombines TRBV7-9 with TRBJ2-1; the D gene is possibly TRBD1 (6 bases). This CDR3 spans 15 amino acids. Germline lookup yields CDR1 SEHNR and CDR2 FQNEAQ (reference sequence). Trimming cost V 2 bases and J 9 bases, with 17 bases left between them. CDR3 DNA sequence: TGTGCCAGCAGCTTAAGCTACAAGGGCAGGGGTGAGCAGTTCTTC. This gives the protein CASSLSYKGRGEQFF. Complete variable domain (other parts from reference TRBV7-9 and TRBJ2-1): DTGVSQNPRHKITKRGQNVTFRCDPISEHNRLYWYRQTLGQGPEFLTYFQNEAQLEKSRLLSDRFSAERPKGSFSTLEIQRTEQGDSAMYLCASSLSYKGRGEQFFGPGTRLTVL.

The V call is TRBV28, the J call TRBJ2-2; perhaps TRBD2 as D (5 bases). The CDR3 contains 14 residues. Looked up from germline, CDR1 is MDHEN and CDR2 is SYDVKM. V was cut by 5 bases and J by 5 bases, with 12 bases left in between. The CDR3 region has the DNA TGTGCCAGCAGTGCTTTTCGGGGAACCGGGGAGCTGTTTTTT. As protein: CASSAFRGTGELFF.

On this clone itself: The same CDR3 can be traced to other DNA sequences in this sample. The chain links TRBV30 to TRBJ1-2; tentatively, D is TRBD1 (5 bases). The CDR3 contains 11 residues. In germline, CDR1 is GTSNPN, CDR2 SVGIG (reference sequence). V lost 0 bases and J 7 bases, leaving 6 bases between the germline ends. The CDR3 protein is CAWSVGGGYTF. CDR3 nucleotide sequence: TGTGCCTGGAGTGTGGGGGGTGGCTACACCTTC.

V and J are TRBV6-6 and TRBJ2-7; a weak D match, TRBD1 (6 bases). Trimming stripped 5 bases from V and 1 base from J, with 9 bases between. The CDR3 spans 13 residues. Germline values: CDR1 MNHNY, CDR2 SVGAGI (reference sequence). DNA of the CDR3: TGTGCCAGCAGTCTAGACAGGTCCTACGAGCAGTACTTC. It translates to CASSLDRSYEQYF.

The chain couples TRBV6-1 to TRBJ2-1, with 8 nucleotides matching TRBD1. V trimming: 6 bases; J trimming: 3 bases; junction bases outside the gene matches: 4. The germline CDR1 and CDR2 sequences are MNHNS and SASEGT. The CDR3 is 14 residues long. In nucleotides, the CDR3 is TGTGCCAGCAGACCGGGACAGGACTACAATGAGCAGTTCTTC. Encoded protein: CASRPGQDYNEQFF.

The chain joins TRBV9 to TRBJ2-1; D remains unclear. Germline V CDR1 and CDR2: SGDLS, YYNGEE. This CDR3 region has 13 residues. V gave up 4 bases and J gave up 6 bases, with 11 bases separating them. The CDR3 nucleotides read TGTGCCAGCAGCCCCTACTCCCCCAATGAGCAGTTCTTC. Translated: CASSPYSPNEQFF.

J is TRBJ2-7 and V is TRBV7-9, with D maybe TRBD2 (6 bases). The germline V gene encodes CDR1 SEHNR and CDR2 FQNEAQ (reference sequence). CDR3 length: 14 residues. V was trimmed by 2 bases and J by 3 bases, leaving 11 bases between them. CDR3 nucleotides: TGTGCCAGCAGCTTATCGCAGGGAGGCTACGAGCAGTACTTC. Its translation: CASSLSQGGYEQYF.

This sequence joins TRBV4-2 and TRBJ1-2, with a tentative D call TRBD1 (6 bases). Germline V gene data show CDR1 as LGHNA and CDR2 as YNFKEQ. Trimming stripped 0 bases from V and 7 bases from J, with 15 bases between. The CDR3 runs to 15 residues. The CDR3 bases are TGTGCCAGCAGCCAAGACGTCACAGGGTTGGTTGGCTACACCTTC. This encodes CASSQDVTGLVGYTF.

This chain connects TRBV18 to TRBJ1-5; D perhaps matches TRBD1 (5 bases). Germline values: CDR1 KGHSH, CDR2 LQKENI. This CDR3 is built from 15 residues. V was trimmed by 2 bases and J by 4 bases, leaving 12 bases between them. The CDR3 protein is CASSPAQGLNQPQHF. The CDR3 bases are TGTGCCAGCTCACCAGCCCAGGGCCTGAATCAGCCCCAGCATTTT.

For the CDR3, the DNA is TGCGCCAGCAGCTTGGATGCTAGCGGGAAATACGAGCAGTACTTC. Translating gives CASSLDASGKYEQYF. The chain couples TRBV5-1 to TRBJ2-7, with 9 nucleotides matching TRBD2. This CDR3 is built from 15 residues. The V segment lost 0 bases and the J segment 4 bases; nucleotides outside the gene matches: 5. The V gene's germline CDR1 is SGHRS and CDR2 YFSETQ.

J is TRBJ1-5 and V is TRBV7-2; D ambiguous. This CDR3 contains 19 residues. CDR1 is SGHTA, CDR2 FQGNSA, per germline. V was shortened by 4 bases and J by 3 bases, with 25 bases between the two germline ends. This chain's CDR3 is CASSYPPSVPFEVNQPQHF. The CDR3 bases are TGTGCCAGCAGCTATCCCCCCTCAGTTCCCTTCGAGGTCAATCAGCCCCAGCATTTT.

This rearrangement joins TRBV5-6 to TRBJ1-2; tentatively, D is TRBD1 (6 bases). V lost 2 bases to trimming and J lost 8 bases, with 13 bases between them. The length of the CDR3 is 13 residues. The germline CDR1 and CDR2 sequences are SGHDT and YYEEEE. CDR3 sequence: CASSFTGFRGYTF. In nucleotides, the CDR3 is TGTGCCAGCAGCTTTACAGGGTTTCGAGGCTACACCTTC.

This sequence joins TRBV6-1 and TRBJ2-5; possibly TRBD2 for D (5 bases). CDR3 size: 13 residues. Trimming pared 6 bases from V and 7 bases from J, leaving 15 bases between. Germline CDR1 reads MNHNS; CDR2 reads SASEGT. In nucleotides, the CDR3 is TGTGCCAGCAGCCTTGGACTTGCCCCGACCCAGTACTTC. Amino acids: CASSLGLAPTQYF.

This clone was seen a few times. This chain uses TRBV27 with TRBJ1-1; D not resolved. Germline CDR1 is MNHEY and CDR2 is SMNVEV (reference sequence). Trimming took off 2 bases at V and 0 bases at J, with 4 bases between the two ends. This CDR3 comprises 13 residues. The CDR3 DNA reads as TGTGCCAGCAGTTTAGGGCTGAACACTGAAGCTTTCTTT. Translated, it gives CASSLGLNTEAFF.

The V call is TRBV11-2, the J call TRBJ2-1; TRBD1 is a possible D gene (6 bases). The ends were cut back, 3 bases at V and 4 bases at J, with 13 bases in the middle. Germline loops: CDR1 SGHAT, CDR2 FQNNGV. The CDR3 loop spans 15 amino acids. The CDR3: CASSFLRGSYNEQFF. CDR3 DNA sequence: TGTGCCAGCAGCTTCCTTAGGGGGAGTTACAATGAGCAGTTCTTC.

This clone was detected only once. The chain is built from TRBV7-2 and TRBJ2-1, with TRBD2 matching 8 bases. Germline CDR1 reads SGHTA; CDR2 reads FQGNSA. J was trimmed by 0 bases and V by 2 bases; bases with no gene match: 3. CDR3 length: 16 residues. The CDR3 DNA reads TGTGCCAGCAGCTTACAGAGCGGGAGCTCCTACAATGAGCAGTTCTTC. Amino acid sequence: CASSLQSGSSYNEQFF.